This T cell receptor (beta chain) was found in a study of blood T cells in healthy people across ages. Alongside a J-beta primer mix, a sample-barcoded 5' primer served in a second PCR lasting roughly 6 to 11 cycles. Every cDNA molecule carried a tag from a template-switch adaptor bearing 12 random nucleotides. TCRdb re-derived calls from the 5' RACE reads in MiXCR, one entry per CDR3 protein. The sample lists about 1,500,000 distinct CDR3 sequences, 42% occurring once. Trimming took off 3 bases at V and 0 bases at J, with 9 bases between the two ends. This CDR3 comprises 15 residues. Germline V lookup: CDR1 MNHEY, CDR2 SMNVEV (reference sequence). Concerning this clonotype itself: No antigen is known for it.

Study outcomes and limitations: Strong correlation existed between TCR beta diversity and naive T cell percentage.

Sequencing was done on a sample of blood. The chain joins TRBV27 to TRBJ1-5; tentative D call: TRBD1 (5 bases). The clonotype originates from a woman under 30 in good health. The CDR3 coding sequence is TGTGCCAGCAGTTTGAGGGGAAGTAGCAATCAGCCCCAGCATTTT. Its protein is CASSLRGSSNQPQHF.